The 15 T cell receptor beta chains reported below all come from one sample, sequenced in a study of PD-1 blockade in classical Hodgkin lymphoma. Profiling relied on immunoSEQ multiplex PCR, and the TCRdb table lists in-frame clones only, not all of them. The data hold tens of thousands of clones, with approximately 89% observed a single time. Each and every patient relapsed after autologous stem cell transplantation, and patients got differing brentuximab vedotin exposure. Source: peripheral blood mononuclear cells (PBMCs), taken before the second cycle of nivolumab. Receptors were obtained from a human donor with classical Hodgkin lymphoma.

The genes are TRBV5-6 and TRBJ1-5; TRBD1 is a possible D gene (6 bases). Deletions cut 0 bases from V and 6 bases from J, with 13 bases between. Looked up from germline, CDR1 is SGHDT and CDR2 is YYEEEE. The CDR3 is 15 residues long. The CDR3: CASSLGSGRGQPQHF. The CDR3 bases are TGTGCCAGCAGCTTGGGGTCAGGCAGGGGTCAGCCCCAGCATTTT.

The chain employs TRBV5-6 and TRBJ2-1; 9 nucleotides line up with TRBD1. Germline lookup yields CDR1 SGHDT and CDR2 YYEEEE. The CDR3 spans 13 residues. The ends lost 1 base at V and 9 bases at J; junction bases unmatched: 2. CDR3 residues: CASSLRDRAEQFF. CDR3 coding DNA: TGTGCCAGCAGCTTGAGGGACAGGGCTGAGCAGTTCTTC.

The rearrangement joins TRBV11-2 to TRBJ1-4, with TRBD1 as a possible D gene (6 bases). This CDR3 has 17 amino acids. CDR1 and CDR2 (germline): SGHAT, FQNNGV. Between the trimmed V and J ends, which lost 3 bases and 3 bases, there was a span of 17 bases. The CDR3 region is CASSFPILGAANEKLFF. For the CDR3, the DNA is TGTGCCAGCAGCTTCCCCATTTTGGGGGCGGCTAATGAAAAACTGTTTTTT.

The chain uses TRBV6-1 and TRBJ1-1; D unresolved. The CDR3 is made up of 10 amino acids. Trimming took 6 bases from V and 2 from J, leaving 1 base between them. Germline V gene sequence: CDR1 MNHNS, CDR2 SASEGT. The CDR3 sequence: CASRNTEAFF. CDR3 nucleotides: TGTGCCAGCAGAAACACTGAAGCTTTCTTT.

This chain uses TRBV28 with TRBJ2-3; 9 bases line up with TRBD2. The germline V gene has CDR1 MDHEN and CDR2 SYDVKM. The CDR3 is 15 residues long. V trimming: 2 bases; J trimming: 0 bases; junction bases outside the gene matches: 0. CDR3 coding DNA: TGTGCCAGCAGTTTAGCGGGAGGGAGCACAGATACGCAGTATTTT. This encodes CASSLAGGSTDTQYF. The complete variable domain, with remaining parts taken from reference TRBV28 and TRBJ2-3, reads DVKVTQSSRYLVKRTGEKVFLECVQDMDHENMFWYRQDPGLGLRLIYFSYDVKMKEKGDIPEGYSVSREKKERFSLILESASTNQTSMYLCASSLAGGSTDTQYFGPGTRLTVL.

DNA for the CDR3: TGCGCCAGCAGCCAAGATCTAGGGAAGCAGCCCCAGCATTTT. The encoded protein is CASSQDLGKQPQHF. The V and J genes are TRBV4-1 and TRBJ1-5; D unclear. Germline V gene sequence: CDR1 MGHRA, CDR2 YSYEKL. CDR3 size: 14 residues. V dropped 0 bases and J dropped 7 bases, with 10 bases sitting between them.

The chain carries TRBV9 and TRBJ1-1; TRBD1 agrees at 7 bases. CDR3 length equals 17 residues. CDR1 is SGDLS, CDR2 YYNGEE, per germline. The trim removed 0 bases at V and 5 bases at J, leaving 13 bases unmatched. The CDR3 bases are TGTGCCAGCAGCGTAGCCTCTAGTCGGACAGGACGGACTGAAGCTTTCTTT. Translating gives CASSVASSRTGRTEAFF.

The chain joins TRBV7-2 to TRBJ1-3; D is unclear. The CDR3 runs 12 residues. V gave up 4 bases and J gave up 7 bases, with 8 bases separating them. CDR1 and CDR2 from the germline V gene are SGHTA and FQGNSA. Here the CDR3 reads CASSSQRNTIYF. The CDR3 DNA reads TGTGCCAGCAGCTCACAAAGGAACACCATATATTTT.

The chain uses TRBV2 and TRBJ2-1; 8 nucleotides align to TRBD2. The CDR3 runs to 13 residues. V was pared by 5 bases and J by 12 bases, with 9 bases of the junction left unmatched. Germline CDR1 and CDR2: SNHLY and FYNNEI. The CDR3 DNA is TGTGCCAGCAGTCTTCCCCCCGCGGGAGGGCAGTTCTTC. Encoded protein: CASSLPPAGGQFF. Full variable domain (outside the CDR3, taken from reference TRBV2 and TRBJ2-1): EPEVTQTPSHQVTQMGQEVILRCVPISNHLYFYWYRQILGQKVEFLVSFYNNEISEKSEIFDDQFSVERPDGSNFTLKIRSTKLEDSAMYFCASSLPPAGGQFFGPGTRLTVL.

The rearrangement uses TRBV6-5 and TRBJ2-7, with D perhaps given as TRBD1 or TRBD2 (5 bases each). Trimming removed 5 bases from V and 3 bases from J, with 11 bases in between. This CDR3 comprises 13 residues. Germline V CDR1 and CDR2: MNHEY, SVGAGI. Here the CDR3 DNA reads TGTGCCAGCAGTAGGCCGGGGCTCTACGAGCAGTACTTC. Translated, it gives CASSRPGLYEQYF.

The table lists this clone with a count of one. V gene TRBV10-2 combines with J gene TRBJ2-7; D unclear. V gave up 0 bases and J gave up 0 bases, with 6 bases separating them. Germline CDR1 and CDR2: WSHSY and SAAADI. The CDR3 totals 14 residues. CDR3 amino acids: CASSESYASYEQYF. DNA for the CDR3: TGCGCCAGCAGTGAGTCGTACGCCTCCTACGAGCAGTACTTC.

V gene TRBV25-1 combines with J gene TRBJ2-1; D is unclear. The CDR3 has 11 residues. The V end lost 4 bases, the J end lost 5 bases, and 3 bases lay between the germline ends. In germline, CDR1 is MGHDK, CDR2 SYGVNS. The CDR3 DNA is TGTGCCAGCAGTGGACACAATGAGCAGTTCTTC. It yields the protein CASSGHNEQFF.

This clone was observed once. The chain has TRBV5-1 and TRBJ2-1, with 8 bases lining up with TRBD2. CDR3 length: 15 amino acids. After removal of 0 bases from V and 7 bases from J, the junction contained 6 bases not matched to a gene. Germline CDR1 is SGHRS and CDR2 is YFSETQ. The CDR3 DNA reads as TGCGCCAGCAGCTTGGCCAGCGGGAGTTGGAATGAGCAGTTCTTC. It is translated as CASSLASGSWNEQFF.

CDR3 bases: TGTGCCAGCAGGAACAGGGGTAATGAAAAACTGTTTTTT. Its translation is CASRNRGNEKLFF. The rearrangement links TRBV6-5 to TRBJ1-4; TRBD1 matches 7 bases. CDR3 size: 13 residues. V lost 6 bases to trimming and J lost 4 bases; unmatched junction nucleotides: 2. CDR1 is MNHEY, CDR2 SVGAGI, per germline.

The genes are TRBV11-2 and TRBJ2-7; 12 nucleotides agree with TRBD2. Germline-derived CDR1 and CDR2 are SGHAT and FQNNGV. The J segment lost 7 bases and the V segment lost 0 bases, leaving 10 bases of the junction unmatched. The length of the CDR3 is 17 residues. The CDR3 region has the DNA TGTGCCAGCAGCTTAGATCAATGGACTAGCGGGACCGTTGAGCAGTACTTC. This gives the protein CASSLDQWTSGTVEQYF.